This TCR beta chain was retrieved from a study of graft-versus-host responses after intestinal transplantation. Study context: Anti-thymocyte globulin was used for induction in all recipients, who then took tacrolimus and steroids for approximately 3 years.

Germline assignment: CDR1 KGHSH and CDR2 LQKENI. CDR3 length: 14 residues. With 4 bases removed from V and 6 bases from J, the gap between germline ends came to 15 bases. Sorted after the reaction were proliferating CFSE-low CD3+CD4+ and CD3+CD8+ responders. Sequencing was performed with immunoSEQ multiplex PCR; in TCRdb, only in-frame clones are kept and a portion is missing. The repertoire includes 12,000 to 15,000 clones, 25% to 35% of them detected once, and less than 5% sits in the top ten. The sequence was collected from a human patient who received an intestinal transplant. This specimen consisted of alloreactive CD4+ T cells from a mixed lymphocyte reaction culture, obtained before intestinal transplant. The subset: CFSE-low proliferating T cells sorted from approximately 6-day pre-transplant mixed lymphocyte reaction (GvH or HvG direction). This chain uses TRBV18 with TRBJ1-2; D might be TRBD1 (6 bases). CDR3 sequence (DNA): TGTGCCAGCTCACGACGGGGGGCGCGGAATGGCTACACCTTC. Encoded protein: CASSRRGARNGYTF.